This T cell receptor beta chain was documented in a study of spatial heterogeneity in lung cancer. Time point specified: blood at routine non-recurrence follow-up after resection. Whole RNA, which was extracted from tumor, nontumor lung tissue or frozen PBMC, was sequenced without any cell sorting. Every molecule of TCR cDNA had its own unique molecular identifier. TCRdb reprocessed the 5' RACE reads via MiXCR and lists one record per CDR3 protein. The table has 25,000 to 35,000 distinct CDR3 sequences, more than 4.5% seen once; the top ten hold roughly 24%. The table lists this clonotype with a count of one. The sequencing used PBMCs, collected at follow-up. This clonotype originated in a female donor with early-stage non-small cell lung cancer.

The chain's CDR3 is CASSLSKGTDTQYF. The CDR3 DNA reads TGTGCCAGCAGTTTATCGAAGGGGACAGATACGCAGTATTTT. The rearrangement links TRBV27 to TRBJ2-3; TRBD1 is a possible D gene (5 bases). The length of the CDR3 is 14 residues. Germline V CDR1 and CDR2: MNHEY, SMNVEV (reference sequence). The V end was cut by 0 bases, the J end by 3 bases, with 7 bases between.